These 11 T cell receptor beta chains share one sample of origin, sequenced in a study of OX40 agonist ivuxolimab in advanced cancers. Receptor amplification or capture employed the immunoSEQ multiplex PCR assay. The source is immuneACCESS, and TCRdb retained only in-frame sequences with V and J called. Part of the clones is not carried over; for the studies checked, unresolved V genes explain less than half of this, and the remainder is unexplained. Across this sample there are roughly 48,000 clones, with about 85% seen only once. The ten most abundant clones make up about 9.8% of the sample. This specimen was CD4+ or CD8+ T cells sorted from blood, taken in a trial of the OX40 agonist ivuxolimab. Receptor source: an adult with an advanced solid tumor such as melanoma, head and neck, liver or kidney cancer.

V gene TRBV28 combines with J gene TRBJ2-5; D is unresolved. Germline V gene lookup returns CDR1 MDHEN and CDR2 SYDVKM. Deletions cut 3 bases from V and 6 bases from J, with 17 bases between. The CDR3 is 15 amino acids. The CDR3 nucleotides read TGTGCCAGCAGTTTTGGTGTGGCCAGCCAGAAGACCCAGTACTTC. It is translated as CASSFGVASQKTQYF.

J is TRBJ2-1 and V is TRBV19; 7 bases align to TRBD1. CDR3 length: 13 residues. V dropped 7 bases and J dropped 5; count of bases not matched to a gene: 5. Per the germline V gene, CDR1 is LNHDA and CDR2 is SQIVND (reference sequence). In DNA form, the CDR3 reads TGTGCCAGTAAAATGACAGGGAACAATGAGCAGTTCTTC. This encodes CASKMTGNNEQFF.

The chain couples TRBV2 to TRBJ2-2; 7 nucleotides agree with TRBD2. V dropped 4 bases and J dropped 5; count of bases not matched to a gene: 7. Germline V gene sequence: CDR1 SNHLY, CDR2 FYNNEI. This CDR3 spans 15 amino acids. In DNA form, the CDR3 reads TGTGCCAGCAGTGTCGAGGCGCGGGGGACCGGGGAGCTGTTTTTT. It codes for CASSVEARGTGELFF.

This clone was observed a handful of times. The chain links TRBV28 to TRBJ2-1, with D possibly being TRBD1 or TRBD2 (6 bases each). The CDR3 has 16 amino acids. With 2 bases removed from V and 7 bases from J, the gap between germline ends came to 18 bases. Germline V gene lookup returns CDR1 MDHEN and CDR2 SYDVKM. CDR3 sequence (DNA): TGTGCCAGCAGTTTAAACCCGGCAGGGGAGGTTAATGAGCAGTTCTTC. This codes for CASSLNPAGEVNEQFF.

The chain links TRBV6-5 to TRBJ1-5, with D maybe TRBD1 (5 bases). From germline, CDR1 is MNHEY and CDR2 SVGAGI. CDR3 length equals 14 residues. The V gene lost 2 bases and the J gene lost 7 bases, with 12 bases spanning the gap. CDR3 bases: TGTGCCAGCAGTTACCGAGACAGAGACCAGCCCCAGCATTTT. Translated: CASSYRDRDQPQHF.

This chain connects TRBV7-9 to TRBJ2-7; 8 bases line up with TRBD2. This CDR3 spans 17 amino acids. The germline V gene has CDR1 SEHNR and CDR2 FQNEAQ (reference sequence). V shed 5 bases and J 0 bases; nucleotides not matched to a gene: 12. CDR3 sequence (DNA): TGTGCCAGCAGCGGAGGAGCGGGAGCTGGAGCCTCCTACGAGCAGTACTTC. Protein product: CASSGGAGAGASYEQYF.

The rearrangement joins TRBV7-9 to TRBJ1-2, with TRBD1 as a possible D gene (6 bases). The CDR3 spans 13 residues. V was clipped by 5 bases and J by 4 bases, with 11 bases between them. Germline V gene sequence: CDR1 SEHNR, CDR2 FQNEAQ (reference sequence). The CDR3 spells CASSKDSFYGYTF. In DNA, the CDR3 is TGTGCCAGCAGCAAGGACAGCTTCTATGGCTACACCTTC.

CDR3 in DNA: TGCGCCAGCAGCTTACAGGGGAATTCGAACGAGCAGTACTTC. It encodes CASSLQGNSNEQYF. This chain connects TRBV5-1 to TRBJ2-7, with 7 bases identical to TRBD1. There are 14 residues in the CDR3. With 2 bases clipped from V and 5 bases from J, the junction kept 7 bases outside the gene matches. Looked up from germline, CDR1 is SGHRS and CDR2 is YFSETQ.

The V call is TRBV19, the J call TRBJ2-3, with 7 positions matching TRBD2. The V segment lost 6 bases and the J segment 4 bases; nucleotides outside the gene matches: 10. This CDR3 has 15 amino acids. Germline V CDR1 and CDR2: LNHDA, SQIVND (reference sequence). This CDR3 reads CASRTSSLGADTQYF. DNA for the CDR3: TGTGCCAGTAGGACTAGCTCCCTCGGTGCAGATACGCAGTATTTT.

Comment on this clone: Additional DNA sequences in this sample encode the identical CDR3. V usage is TRBV28 and J usage is TRBJ2-2, with 8 bases aligning to TRBD1. V lost 2 bases to trimming and J lost 6 bases; unmatched junction nucleotides: 5. Germline-derived CDR1 and CDR2 are MDHEN and SYDVKM. The CDR3 contains 15 residues. The chain's CDR3 is CASSLPGQGSGELFF. The CDR3 DNA reads TGTGCCAGCAGTTTACCCGGACAGGGCTCCGGGGAGCTGTTTTTT.

The chain joins TRBV6-5 to TRBJ2-7; weak D call: TRBD2 (6 bases). Trimming took off 5 bases at V and 5 bases at J, with 13 bases between the two ends. CDR3 length: 13 amino acids. Germline-derived CDR1 and CDR2 are MNHEY and SVGAGI. The CDR3 reads CASSELATDEQYF. For the CDR3, the DNA is TGTGCCAGCAGTGAACTAGCTACGGACGAGCAGTACTTC.